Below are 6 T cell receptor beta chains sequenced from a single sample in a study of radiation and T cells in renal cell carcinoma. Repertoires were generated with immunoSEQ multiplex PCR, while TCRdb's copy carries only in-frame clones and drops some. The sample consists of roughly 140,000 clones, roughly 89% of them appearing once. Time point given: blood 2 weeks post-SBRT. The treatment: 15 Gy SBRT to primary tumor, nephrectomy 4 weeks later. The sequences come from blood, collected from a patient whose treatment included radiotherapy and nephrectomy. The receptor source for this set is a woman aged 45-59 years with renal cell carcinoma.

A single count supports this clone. Here the CDR3 reads CATEELDRSGQPQHF. Here the CDR3 DNA reads TGTGCCACCGAAGAATTAGACAGGTCAGGGCAGCCCCAGCATTTT. The J gene is TRBJ1-5, the V gene TRBV19, with D perhaps TRBD1 (6 bases). This CDR3 spans 15 amino acids. Trimming removed 10 bases at V and 7 bases at J, with 23 bases between. From germline, CDR1 is LNHDA and CDR2 SQIVND (reference sequence).

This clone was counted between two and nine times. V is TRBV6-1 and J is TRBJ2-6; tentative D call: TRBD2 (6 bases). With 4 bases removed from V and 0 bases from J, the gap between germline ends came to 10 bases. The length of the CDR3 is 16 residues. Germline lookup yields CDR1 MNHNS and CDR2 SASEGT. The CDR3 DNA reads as TGTGCCAGCAGTGCGGGACTGGGCTCTGGGGCCAACGTCCTGACTTTC. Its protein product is CASSAGLGSGANVLTF.

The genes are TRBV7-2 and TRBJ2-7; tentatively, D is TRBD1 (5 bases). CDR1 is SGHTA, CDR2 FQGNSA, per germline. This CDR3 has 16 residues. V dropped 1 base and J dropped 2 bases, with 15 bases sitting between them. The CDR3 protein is CASSLDFEAGTYEQYF. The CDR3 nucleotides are TGTGCCAGCAGCTTAGATTTTGAGGCAGGGACCTACGAGCAGTACTTC. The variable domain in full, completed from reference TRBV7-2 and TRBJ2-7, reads GAGVSQSPSNKVTEKGKDVELRCDPISGHTALYWYRQSLGQGLEFLIYFQGNSAPDKSGLPSDRFSAERTGGSVSTLTIQRTQQEDSAVYLCASSLDFEAGTYEQYFGPGTRLTVT.

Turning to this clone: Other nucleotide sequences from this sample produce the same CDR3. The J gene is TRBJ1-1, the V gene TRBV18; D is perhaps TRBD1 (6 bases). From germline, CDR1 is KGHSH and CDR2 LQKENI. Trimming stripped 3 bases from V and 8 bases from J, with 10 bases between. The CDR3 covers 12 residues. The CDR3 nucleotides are TGTGCCAGCTCACCTTCGGACAGAGAAGCTTTCTTT. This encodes CASSPSDREAFF.

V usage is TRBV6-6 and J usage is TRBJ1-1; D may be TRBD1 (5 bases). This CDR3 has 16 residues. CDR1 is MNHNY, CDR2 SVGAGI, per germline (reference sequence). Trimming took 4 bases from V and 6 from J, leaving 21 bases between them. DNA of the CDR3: TGTGCCAGCAGTTTTGCCCTGCGCGGGACGTCGGCTGAAGCTTTCTTT. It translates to CASSFALRGTSAEAFF.

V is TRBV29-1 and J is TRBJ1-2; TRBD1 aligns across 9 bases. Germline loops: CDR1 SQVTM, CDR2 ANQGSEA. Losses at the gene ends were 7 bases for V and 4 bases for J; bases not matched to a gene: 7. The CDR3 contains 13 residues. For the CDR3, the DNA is TGCAGCGGCCGGACAGGGGACGGCTATGGCTACACCTTC. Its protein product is CSGRTGDGYGYTF.